The rows below give T cell receptor beta chains drawn from one sample of a study of patients and donors after allogeneic stem cell transplantation. TCRdb passed the RT-PCR reads through MiXCR, listing each CDR3 protein once. The profile covers some 60,000 distinct CDR3 sequences, with roughly 15% appearing a single time and 25% to 40% taken by the ten largest. Sequencing was carried out using blood, either unsorted or a sorted T cell fraction (not recorded which). Every receptor here comes from a human donor who was either an allogeneic HSCT recipient or a stem cell or donor lymphocyte infusion donor (not recorded which). It is not recorded whose cells these are; they may come from a transplant donor. Each CDR3 is given with its conserved first and last residue. The D gene is left open where the match is weak. Rows may omit the clone size; those that give it use once, few, many or a size class.

v_gene	j_gene	abundance	len	d_gene	CDR3aa	CDR3nt
TRBV4-1	TRBJ1-1	NA	14	NA	CASSQVALDTEAFF	TGCGCCAGCAGCCAAGTCGCTTTGGACACTGAAGCTTTCTTT
TRBV2	TRBJ2-7	NA	12	NA	CASSQANVEQYF	TGTGCCAGCAGCCAGGCTAATGTCGAGCAGTACTTC
TRBV20-1	TRBJ1-1	NA	13	TRBD1	CSAGDRGNTEAFF	TGCAGTGCTGGGGACAGGGGGAACACTGAAGCTTTCTTT
TRBV7-9	TRBJ2-5	NA	15	NA	CASSDTLEEQETQYF	TGTGCCAGCAGCGATACACTCGAGGAACAAGAGACCCAGTACTTC
TRBV7-8	TRBJ2-2	few	19	TRBD2	CASSRRERLAGGSTGELFF	TGTGCCAGCAGCAGAAGAGAAAGACTAGCGGGAGGGAGCACCGGGGAGCTGTTTTTT
TRBV20-1	TRBJ2-1	few	16	NA	CSARTPWLASYNEQFF	TGCAGTGCTAGGACCCCCTGGCTAGCGAGTTACAATGAGCAGTTCTTC
TRBV27	TRBJ2-5	NA	18	TRBD1	CASSLNSQGALYGETQYF	TGTGCCAGCAGTTTAAATTCGCAGGGGGCGCTTTATGGCGAGACCCAGTACTTC
TRBV6-2/TRBV6-3	TRBJ1-1	NA	12	NA	CASSSQGTEAFF	TGTGCCAGCAGTTCGCAGGGGACTGAAGCTTTCTTT
TRBV12-5	TRBJ2-1	few	18	TRBD1	CASGLVFQDRKLYNEQFF	TGTGCTAGTGGTTTGGTATTTCAGGACAGGAAACTCTACAATGAGCAGTTCTTC
TRBV5-1	TRBJ2-7	NA	12	NA	CASTLDNYEQYF	TGCGCCAGCACCCTGGACAACTACGAGCAGTACTTC
TRBV6-5	TRBJ2-3	few	17	TRBD2	CASSYWLAGGGTDTQYF	TGTGCCAGCAGTTATTGGCTAGCGGGAGGGGGGACAGATACGCAGTATTTT
TRBV20-1	TRBJ2-7	NA	13	NA	CSARETVNYEQYF	TGCAGTGCTAGAGAGACAGTAAACTACGAGCAGTACTTC
TRBV21-1	TRBJ1-1	many	11	NA	CASSKTVKAFF	TGTGCCAGCAGCAAGACGGTAAAAGCTTTCTTT
TRBV12-3/TRBV12-4	TRBJ2-4	NA	12	TRBD1	CASSSTGDIQYF	TGTGCCAGCAGTTCTACAGGGGACATTCAGTACTTC
TRBV12-3/TRBV12-4	TRBJ1-1	many	15	TRBD1	CASSPRRGQGSEAFF	TGTGCCAGCAGTCCGCGTAGGGGACAGGGGAGTGAAGCTTTCTTT
TRBV20-1	TRBJ1-5	many	15	TRBD1	CSASTGDFLFQPQHF	TGCAGTGCTAGTACAGGGGATTTTTTGTTTCAGCCCCAGCATTTT
TRBV12-3/TRBV12-4	TRBJ1-1	many	13	NA	CASRSGLNTEAFF	TGTGCCAGCAGGAGCGGACTGAACACTGAAGCTTTCTTT
TRBV10-3	TRBJ1-6	few	14	NA	CAISEGRLNSPLHF	TGTGCCATCAGTGAGGGGAGGCTAAATTCACCCCTCCACTTT
TRBV6-6	TRBJ1-5	NA	15	NA	CASSYSTGGNQPQHF	TGTGCCAGCAGTTACTCGACCGGCGGCAATCAGCCCCAGCATTTT
TRBV25-1	TRBJ2-7	few	12	NA	CASSDDLYEQYF	TGTGCCAGCAGTGATGACCTCTACGAGCAGTACTTC
TRBV5-1	TRBJ2-7	NA	13	NA	CASSLDGPYEQYF	TGCGCCAGCAGCTTGGACGGCCCTTACGAGCAGTACTTC
TRBV6-6	TRBJ2-3	few	15	NA	CASSYEGGSTDTQYF	TGTGCCAGCAGTTACGAGGGCGGGAGCACAGATACGCAGTATTTT
TRBV7-9	TRBJ1-4	many	16	TRBD1	CASSPRQGEEVEKLFF	TGTGCCAGCAGCCCCAGACAGGGGGAGGAGGTTGAAAAACTGTTTTTT
TRBV7-2	TRBJ2-3	many	19	NA	CASNIRWGLAARGTDTQYF	TGTGCCAGCAACATTAGATGGGGGCTAGCGGCTAGGGGCACAGATACGCAGTATTTT
TRBV27	TRBJ2-7	NA	14	NA	CASNTLGGMYEQYF	TGTGCCAGCAATACGCTGGGCGGAATGTACGAGCAGTACTTC
TRBV24-1	TRBJ1-5	NA	13	NA	CATSDLGNQPQHF	TGTGCCACCAGTGATTTGGGAAATCAGCCCCAGCATTTT
TRBV5-5	TRBJ2-7	NA	11	NA	CASRRHYEQYF	TGTGCCAGCAGGCGTCACTACGAGCAGTACTTC
TRBV3-1	TRBJ2-7	few	15	TRBD2	CASSPSSGYSYEQYF	TGTGCCAGCAGCCCGTCTAGCGGTTACTCCTACGAGCAGTACTTC
TRBV7-6	TRBJ2-1	NA	15	NA	CASSLALLGNNEQFF	TGTGCCAGCAGCTTAGCACTTTTGGGGAACAATGAGCAGTTCTTC
TRBV29-1	TRBJ2-7	many	15	TRBD2	CSVEARLAGYNEQYF	TGCAGCGTTGAAGCCCGTCTAGCGGGATACAACGAGCAGTACTTC
TRBV12-5	TRBJ2-2	NA	12	NA	CAGDLNTGELFF	TGTGCTGGTGACTTGAACACCGGGGAGCTGTTTTTT
TRBV6-6	TRBJ1-4	NA	15	NA	CASSALGREVEKLFF	TGTGCCAGCTCCGCGTTGGGCAGGGAAGTTGAAAAACTGTTTTTT
TRBV27	TRBJ2-5	few	15	NA	CASSLMGSLGETQYF	TGTGCCAGCAGTTTGATGGGTTCCCTGGGAGAGACCCAGTACTTC
TRBV7-9	TRBJ1-2	many	13	NA	CASSFSAVYGYTF	TGTGCCAGCAGCTTCTCAGCCGTTTATGGCTACACCTTC
TRBV7-6	TRBJ2-3	NA	12	NA	CASSPGSDTQYF	TGTGCCAGCAGCCCAGGGTCAGATACGCAGTATTTT
TRBV20-1	TRBJ2-3	few	13	NA	CSAEGTSTDTQYF	TGCAGTGCGGAGGGTACTAGCACAGATACGCAGTATTTT
TRBV7-9	TRBJ1-2	once	14	NA	CASSLRGPVYGYTF	TGTGCCAGCAGCTTAAGGGGCCCTGTCTATGGCTACACCTTC
TRBV20-1	TRBJ2-2	few	14	NA	CSARPATGPGELFF	TGCAGTGCTAGACCTGCGACGGGGCCCGGGGAGCTGTTTTTT
TRBV20-1	TRBJ1-5	many	15	TRBD1	CSARGTGTLGQPQHF	TGCAGTGCTAGGGGGACAGGGACCCTAGGACAGCCCCAGCATTTT
TRBV6-5	TRBJ2-1	NA	17	TRBD2	CASSYRLLAGEPNEQFF	TGTGCCAGCAGTTACCGCCTGTTAGCGGGAGAACCCAATGAGCAGTTCTTC
TRBV12-3/TRBV12-4	TRBJ2-1	many	14	NA	CASSSPKGGNEQFF	TGTGCCAGCAGTTCGCCCAAAGGGGGGAATGAGCAGTTCTTC
TRBV27	TRBJ2-1	few	16	NA	CASSTPSRQINNEQFF	TGTGCCAGCAGCACCCCGTCCCGCCAGATAAACAATGAGCAGTTCTTC
TRBV6-6	TRBJ2-5	few	15	NA	CASSYPGTHEETQYF	TGTGCCAGCAGTTACCCCGGGACACACGAAGAGACCCAGTACTTC
TRBV9	TRBJ2-7	NA	14	TRBD1	CASTPGQGFREQYF	TGTGCCAGCACCCCGGGACAGGGGTTTCGCGAGCAGTACTTC
TRBV19	TRBJ2-7	NA	15	TRBD1	CASRSRGRFSYEQYF	TGTGCCAGTAGATCCAGGGGGCGATTCTCCTACGAGCAGTACTTC
TRBV6-5	TRBJ2-4	NA	18	TRBD2	CASGRTSGSLWAKNIQNF	TGTGCCAGCGGGAGGACTAGCGGGAGCCTCTGGGCCAAAAACATTCAGAACTTC
TRBV20-1	TRBJ2-7	NA	14	TRBD2	CSAQGLAGGYEQYF	TGCAGTGCCCAGGGACTAGCGGGAGGGTACGAGCAGTACTTC
TRBV7-9	TRBJ2-3	NA	12	NA	CGSSEYTDTQYF	TGTGGATCGTCGGAGTACACAGATACGCAGTATTTT
TRBV19	TRBJ2-1	few	14	TRBD1	CASSPPRQGTEQFF	TGTGCCAGTAGTCCCCCGAGACAGGGAACTGAGCAGTTCTTC
TRBV7-2	TRBJ1-1	many	16	TRBD1	CASSLGPPGQRSEAFF	TGTGCCAGCAGCTTAGGACCTCCGGGACAGAGGTCTGAAGCTTTCTTT
TRBV5-1	TRBJ2-4	NA	15	TRBD1	CASRAKGQGGNIQYF	TGCGCCAGCAGAGCGAAGGGACAGGGAGGAAACATTCAGTACTTC
TRBV7-6	TRBJ2-1	NA	18	TRBD2	CASSLARPSGSLYNEQFF	TGTGCCAGCAGCTTAGCGAGGCCTAGCGGGAGCCTCTACAATGAGCAGTTCTTC
TRBV20-1	TRBJ1-5	many	16	NA	CSARAEGTLSNQPQHF	TGCAGTGCTAGAGCGGAGGGGACACTGAGCAATCAGCCCCAGCATTTT
TRBV9	TRBJ2-3	NA	12	NA	CASSVERDTQYF	TGTGCCAGCAGCGTAGAGCGTGATACGCAGTATTTT
TRBV6-5	TRBJ2-7	many	14	TRBD2	CASSRLAGNYEQYF	TGTGCCAGCAGTAGACTAGCGGGAAACTACGAGCAGTACTTC
TRBV5-1	TRBJ2-1	few	13	NA	CASSPWDKNEQFF	TGCGCCAGCAGCCCGTGGGACAAGAATGAGCAGTTCTTC
TRBV15	TRBJ2-1	many	15	TRBD2	CATSTGLAGGNEQFF	TGTGCCACCAGCACCGGACTAGCGGGTGGCAATGAGCAGTTCTTC